The 17 T cell receptor beta chains below all came from one sample that was sequenced in a study of brain metastases from non-small cell lung cancer. Generated by immunoSEQ multiplex PCR, the TCRdb table keeps only in-frame clones and is missing some. This sample has about 2,600 clones, with approximately 85% found just once. The sample taken for sequencing was tumor-adjacent normal tissue. The receptors stem from a donor aged 40 or older with non-small cell lung cancer.

V gene TRBV4-1 combines with J gene TRBJ2-7; the match to TRBD2 covers 11 bases. The J segment lost 4 bases and the V segment lost 2 bases, leaving 10 bases of the junction unmatched. This CDR3 is 17 amino acids long. Germline CDR1 MGHRA, CDR2 YSYEKL. The CDR3 region has the DNA TGCGCCAGCAGCCAACTTATTTCGACTAGCGGGGAATACGAGCAGTACTTC. Translating it yields CASSQLISTSGEYEQYF.

This chain links TRBV6-5 with TRBJ2-1; 7 bases map to TRBD1. CDR1 MNHEY and CDR2 SVGAGI come from the germline V gene. V shed 6 bases and J 0 bases; nucleotides not matched to a gene: 5. The CDR3 loop spans 15 amino acids. The CDR3 sequence is CASRSGQSSYNEQFF. DNA of the CDR3: TGTGCCAGCAGATCGGGACAGAGCTCCTACAATGAGCAGTTCTTC.

V usage is TRBV6-5 and J usage is TRBJ1-1; D not resolved. From germline, CDR1 is MNHEY and CDR2 SVGAGI. The CDR3 contains 11 residues. V gave up 4 bases and J gave up 5 bases, with 5 bases separating them. CDR3 residues: CASSLGTEAFF. For the CDR3, the DNA is TGTGCCAGCAGTTTAGGTACTGAAGCTTTCTTT.

The chain carries TRBV19 and TRBJ2-3; TRBD1 or TRBD2 may be the D gene (7 bases each). Germline V gives CDR1 LNHDA, CDR2 SQIVND (reference sequence). The CDR3 runs to 14 residues. V was cut by 6 bases and J by 3 bases, with 13 bases left in between. The CDR3 DNA reads TGTGCCAGTAGAAACAGGGGAGGGACAGATACGCAGTATTTT. Translating gives CASRNRGGTDTQYF.

This chain joins TRBV5-1 and TRBJ2-3, with D possibly being TRBD2 (5 bases). Trimming pared 3 bases from V and 9 bases from J, leaving 17 bases between. This CDR3 is built from 14 residues. From germline, CDR1 is SGHRS and CDR2 YFSETQ. The DNA of the CDR3 is TGCGCCAGCAGCTCTCTCCCGAGGGCGGTGACGCAGTATTTT. Protein sequence: CASSSLPRAVTQYF.

V and J are TRBV15 and TRBJ1-1; D is undetermined. Trimming took off 1 base at V and 7 bases at J, with 7 bases between the two ends. CDR3 length: 12 residues. Germline V gene sequence: CDR1 LNHNV, CDR2 YYDKDF (reference sequence). CDR3 sequence reads: CATSRGHIEAFF. The DNA of the CDR3 is TGTGCCACCAGCAGAGGACACATTGAAGCTTTCTTT. Variable domain in full (rest from reference TRBV15 and TRBJ1-1): DAMVIQNPRYQVTQFGKPVTLSCSQTLNHNVMYWYQQKSSQAPKLLFHYYDKDFNNEADTPDNFQSRRPNTSFCFLDIRSPGLGDTAMYLCATSRGHIEAFFGQGTRLTVV.

V usage is TRBV5-5 and J usage is TRBJ1-1; tentative D call: TRBD1 (5 bases). Per the germline V gene, CDR1 is SGHKS and CDR2 is YYEKEE (reference sequence). V was cut by 4 bases and J by 0 bases, with 16 bases left in between. The CDR3 is 16 residues long. CDR3 DNA: TGTGCCAGCAGCATGACAGTCGGGGTCTTGAACACTGAAGCTTTCTTT. It codes for CASSMTVGVLNTEAFF.

The V and J genes are TRBV10-3 and TRBJ1-2; no clear D. Germline V CDR1 and CDR2: ENHRY, SYGVKD. CDR3 length: 15 amino acids. Trimming shortened V by 2 bases and J by 4 bases, and 14 bases separated the two germline ends. The DNA of the CDR3 is TGTGCCATCAGTGAGGGGTCAGCAACTCGCTATGGCTACACCTTC. The encoded protein is CAISEGSATRYGYTF.

The V call is TRBV2, the J call TRBJ2-1; TRBD2 aligns across 8 bases. Looked up from germline, CDR1 is SNHLY and CDR2 is FYNNEI. Trimming cost V 7 bases and J 10 bases; bases outside gene matches: 18. CDR3 length: 16 amino acids. The CDR3 reads CASMDLLDGGAWEQFF. CDR3 DNA: TGTGCCAGCATGGATCTCCTTGACGGGGGGGCGTGGGAGCAGTTCTTC. Full variable domain (outside the CDR3, taken from reference TRBV2 and TRBJ2-1): EPEVTQTPSHQVTQMGQEVILRCVPISNHLYFYWYRQILGQKVEFLVSFYNNEISEKSEIFDDQFSVERPDGSNFTLKIRSTKLEDSAMYFCASMDLLDGGAWEQFFGPGTRLTVL.

The chain has TRBV11-2 and TRBJ2-3, with D hard to call. Germline values: CDR1 SGHAT, CDR2 FQNNGV. There are 12 residues in the CDR3. The ends were cut back, 3 bases at V and 6 bases at J, with 7 bases in the middle. The CDR3 here is CASSFDEDTQYF. CDR3 coding DNA: TGTGCCAGCAGCTTCGACGAGGATACGCAGTATTTT.

In this sample, this clone turned up a few times. Other DNA sequences of this sample code for an identical CDR3. CDR3 protein: CASSLAEGSEQFF. The CDR3 region has the DNA TGTGCCAGCAGCTTAGCGGAGGGGAGTGAGCAGTTCTTC. The chain links TRBV7-6 to TRBJ2-1; a weak D match, TRBD2 (6 bases). This CDR3 spans 13 amino acids. Trimming stripped 0 bases from V and 9 bases from J, with 9 bases between. In germline, CDR1 is SGHVS, CDR2 FNYEAQ. The whole variable domain, filled in from reference TRBV7-6 and TRBJ2-1, reads GAGVSQSPRYKVTKRGQDVALRCDPISGHVSLYWYRQALGQGPEFLTYFNYEAQQDKSGLPNDRFSAERPEGSISTLTIQRTEQRDSAMYRCASSLAEGSEQFFGPGTRLTVL.

The rearrangement joins TRBV5-1 to TRBJ2-3; D is perhaps TRBD2 (5 bases). The V and J ends lost 2 bases and 2 bases respectively, with 18 bases between them. Germline values: CDR1 SGHRS, CDR2 YFSETQ. The CDR3 consists of 17 residues. DNA for the CDR3: TGCGCCAGCAGCTTCGGTCTCATTTCGAGGGTCACAGATACGCAGTATTTT. It encodes CASSFGLISRVTDTQYF.

The rearrangement links TRBV5-1 to TRBJ1-3; D is perhaps TRBD1 (5 bases). CDR1 is SGHRS, CDR2 YFSETQ, per germline. Trimming cost V 4 bases and J 6 bases, with 14 bases left between them. This CDR3 is 14 amino acids long. CDR3 sequence reads: CASSGGPTVNTIYF. The CDR3 DNA sequence: TGCGCCAGCAGCGGGGGACCAACGGTAAACACCATATATTTT.

This clone occurred a few times. The chain joins TRBV18 to TRBJ1-6; D is perhaps TRBD1 (5 bases). Trimming removed 6 bases from V and 6 bases from J, with 15 bases in between. CDR1 and CDR2 (germline): KGHSH, LQKENI. The CDR3 spans 15 residues. The CDR3 sequence is CASSLSGPINSPLHF. In DNA, the CDR3 is TGTGCCAGCTCTCTCTCGGGACCGATTAATTCACCCCTCCACTTT.

The chain has TRBV2 and TRBJ2-1; D is possibly TRBD2 (7 bases). Trimming pared 7 bases from V and 9 bases from J, leaving 10 bases between. The CDR3 spans 11 residues. CDR1 is SNHLY, CDR2 FYNNEI, per germline. The CDR3 nucleotides are TGTGCCAGCAACCGGGGGGCTGAGCAGTTCTTC. This sequence encodes CASNRGAEQFF.

The CDR3, as DNA: TGTGCCAGCAGCCAAGATTTTGTAGCTTTCTTT. Its translation: CASSQDFVAFF. V and J are TRBV4-2 and TRBJ1-1; D uncertain. V was cut by 0 bases and J by 10 bases, with 6 bases left in between. The CDR3 length is 11 residues. CDR1 LGHNA and CDR2 YNFKEQ come from the germline V gene.

This chain uses TRBV18 with TRBJ2-2; TRBD1 aligns across 9 bases. Germline values: CDR1 KGHSH, CDR2 LQKENI. The CDR3 totals 14 residues. V gave up 3 bases and J gave up 7 bases; unmatched junction bases: 3. CDR3 coding DNA: TGTGCCAGCTCACCGGGACAGGGCAACGGGGAGCTGTTTTTT. It yields the protein CASSPGQGNGELFF.